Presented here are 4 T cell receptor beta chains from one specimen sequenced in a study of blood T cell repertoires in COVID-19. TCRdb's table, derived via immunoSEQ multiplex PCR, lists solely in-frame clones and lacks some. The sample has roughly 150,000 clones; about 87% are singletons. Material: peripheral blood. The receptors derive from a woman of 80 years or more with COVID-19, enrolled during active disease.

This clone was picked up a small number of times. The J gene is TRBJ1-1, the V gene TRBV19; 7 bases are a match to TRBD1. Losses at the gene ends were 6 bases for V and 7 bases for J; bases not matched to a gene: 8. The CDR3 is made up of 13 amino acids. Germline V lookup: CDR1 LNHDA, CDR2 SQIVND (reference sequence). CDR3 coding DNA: TGTGCCAGTAGCCGAGACCGGGACAGTGAAGCTTTCTTT. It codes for CASSRDRDSEAFF.

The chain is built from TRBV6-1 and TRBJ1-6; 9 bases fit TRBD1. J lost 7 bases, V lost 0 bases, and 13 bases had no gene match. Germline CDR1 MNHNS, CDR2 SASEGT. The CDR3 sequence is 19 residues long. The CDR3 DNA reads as TGTGCCAGCAGTGAAGCGTGGAGACAGGGGGTAGGGGAGAATTCACCCCTCCACTTT. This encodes CASSEAWRQGVGENSPLHF.

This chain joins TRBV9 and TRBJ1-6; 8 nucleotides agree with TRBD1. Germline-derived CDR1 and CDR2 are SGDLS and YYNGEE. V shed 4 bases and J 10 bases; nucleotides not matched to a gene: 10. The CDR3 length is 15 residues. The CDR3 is CASSTRQGIPSPLHF. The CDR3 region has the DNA TGTGCCAGCAGCACCCGACAGGGGATCCCCTCACCCCTCCACTTT.

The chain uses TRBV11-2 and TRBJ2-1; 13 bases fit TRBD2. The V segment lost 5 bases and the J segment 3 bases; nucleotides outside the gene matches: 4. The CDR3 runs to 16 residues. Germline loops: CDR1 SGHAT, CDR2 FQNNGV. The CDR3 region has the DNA TGTGCCAGCAGCCAAGGGACTAGCGGGAACTACAATGAGCAGTTCTTC. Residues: CASSQGTSGNYNEQFF.